This TCR beta chain was observed in a study of OX40 agonist ivuxolimab in advanced cancers. Across the study: An agonistic human IgG2 monoclonal antibody against OX40 (CD134) was given. A male proportion of about 84% was recorded, with mean age around 60 years and range about 23 to 90. Study-level points and caveats: Some patients without response likewise showed low normalized clonal expansion.

In germline, CDR1 is SNHLY, CDR2 FYNNEI. This CDR3 spans 16 amino acids. The V segment lost 4 bases and the J segment 8 bases; nucleotides outside the gene matches: 15. Clones were read by immunoSEQ multiplex PCR, and TCRdb kept only the in-frame ones, dropping some. The sample consists of approximately 84,000 clones, approximately 89% of them appearing once. Concerning this clone itself: Its antigen is undetermined.

Sequences were derived from CD4+ or CD8+ T cells sorted from blood, sampled in a trial of the OX40 agonist ivuxolimab. The chain recombines TRBV2 with TRBJ2-7; TRBD1 agrees at 9 bases. This TCR was sampled from an adult with an advanced solid tumor such as melanoma, head and neck, liver or kidney cancer. The CDR3 nucleotides are TGTGCCAGCAGTGGTGGGTTTGCACAGGGGGCCTCTCAGCAGTACTTC. This gives the protein CASSGGFAQGASQQYF.